This T cell receptor (beta chain) was found in a study of blood T cell repertoires in COVID-19. Assay used: immunoSEQ multiplex PCR; TCRdb lists only in-frame clones, some missing. The sample lists around 60,000 clones; 81% were seen once. This clone has just one count. Losses at the gene ends were 3 bases for V and 4 bases for J; bases not matched to a gene: 11. This CDR3 is 17 amino acids long. In germline, CDR1 is SGHVS, CDR2 FNYEAQ. J is TRBJ1-4 and V is TRBV7-6; TRBD1 aligns across 7 bases. This sequence was found in a woman of 80 years or more with active or convalescent COVID-19. Sequencing was performed on peripheral blood. The CDR3 DNA reads TGTGCCAGCAGCTTCGGAACGGGACAGCCAGTTAATGAAAAACTGTTTTTT. This codes for CASSFGTGQPVNEKLFF.